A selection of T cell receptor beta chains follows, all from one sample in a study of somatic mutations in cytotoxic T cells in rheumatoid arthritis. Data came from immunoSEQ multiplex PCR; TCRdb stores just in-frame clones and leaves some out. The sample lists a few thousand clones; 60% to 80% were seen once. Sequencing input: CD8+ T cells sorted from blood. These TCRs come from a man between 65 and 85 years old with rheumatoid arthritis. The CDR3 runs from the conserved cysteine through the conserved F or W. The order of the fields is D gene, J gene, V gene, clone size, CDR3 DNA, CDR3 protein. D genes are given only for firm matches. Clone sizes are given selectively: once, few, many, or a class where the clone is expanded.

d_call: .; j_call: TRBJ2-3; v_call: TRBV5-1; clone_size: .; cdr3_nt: TGCGCCAGCAGCGGAGACCGGGACACCCGTCAGCTCACAGATACGCAGTATTTT; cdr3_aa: CASSGDRDTRQLTDTQYF
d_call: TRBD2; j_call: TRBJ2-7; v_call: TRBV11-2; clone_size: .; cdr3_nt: TGTGCCAGCAGCCCGTACTTGCGGGAGACCTCCTACGAGCAGTACTTC; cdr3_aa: CASSPYLRETSYEQYF
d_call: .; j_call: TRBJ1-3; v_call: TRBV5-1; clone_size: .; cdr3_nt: TGCGCCAGCAGCGCGACAGGTGGAAACACCATATATTTT; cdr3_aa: CASSATGGNTIYF
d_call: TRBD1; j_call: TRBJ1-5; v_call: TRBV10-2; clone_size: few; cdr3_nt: TGCGCCAGCAGTAAAAACAAGGGGGCTGCCGACGATAGCAATCAGCCCCAGCATTTT; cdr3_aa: CASSKNKGAADDSNQPQHF
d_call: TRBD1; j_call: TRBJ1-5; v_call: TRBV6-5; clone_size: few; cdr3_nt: TGTGCCAGCAGTTACTATGGGACAGGTCAGCCCCAGCATTTT; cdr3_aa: CASSYYGTGQPQHF
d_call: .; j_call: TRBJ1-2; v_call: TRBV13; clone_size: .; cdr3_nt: TGTGCCAGCAGCTTAGATGGGGCCCATGGCTACACCTTC; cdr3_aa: CASSLDGAHGYTF
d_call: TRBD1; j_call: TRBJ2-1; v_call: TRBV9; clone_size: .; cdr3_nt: TGTGCCAGCAGCGCTAGGGGACAGGGATGGCCAAATGAGCAGTTCTTC; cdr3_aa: CASSARGQGWPNEQFF
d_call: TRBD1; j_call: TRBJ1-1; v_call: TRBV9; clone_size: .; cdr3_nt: TGTGCCAGCAGCGAGGGACAGGGGGTGGGCACTGAAGCTTTCTTT; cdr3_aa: CASSEGQGVGTEAFF
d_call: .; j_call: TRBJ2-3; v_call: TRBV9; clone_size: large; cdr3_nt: TGTGCCAGCAGCGTAGGTATGGACTACACAGATACGCAGTATTTT; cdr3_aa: CASSVGMDYTDTQYF
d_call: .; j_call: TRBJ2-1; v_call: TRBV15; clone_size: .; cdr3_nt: TGTGCCACTTCACGCGAGGAGGGTGAGCAGTTCTTC; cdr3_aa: CATSREEGEQFF
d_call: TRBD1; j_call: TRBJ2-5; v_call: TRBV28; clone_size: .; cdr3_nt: TGTGCCAGCAGTTCGCCCGGGACAGGAGAAGAGACCCAGTACTTC; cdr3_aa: CASSSPGTGEETQYF
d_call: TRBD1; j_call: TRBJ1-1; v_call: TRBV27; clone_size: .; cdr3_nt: TGTGCCAGCAGTAAAGGGACAGGGCAGCGGATGAACACTGAAGCTTTCTTT; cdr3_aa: CASSKGTGQRMNTEAFF
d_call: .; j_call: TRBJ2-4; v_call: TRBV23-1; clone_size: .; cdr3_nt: TGCGCCGGGACTCAGGGTAGAGCCAAAAACATTCAGTACTTC; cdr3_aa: CAGTQGRAKNIQYF
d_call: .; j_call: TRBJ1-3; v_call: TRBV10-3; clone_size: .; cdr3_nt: TGTGCCATCAGTTTCCCCGACAACTCTGGAAACACCATATATTTT; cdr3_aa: CAISFPDNSGNTIYF
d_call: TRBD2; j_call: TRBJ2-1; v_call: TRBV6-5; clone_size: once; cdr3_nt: TGTGCCAGCAGTGCGGCTAGCGGGGGAGACAATGAGCAGTTCTTC; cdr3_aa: CASSAASGGDNEQFF
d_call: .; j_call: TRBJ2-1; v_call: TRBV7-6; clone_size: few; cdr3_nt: TGTGCCAGCAGCTTAAGACCGGGGGACTCCTACAATGAGCAGTTCTTC; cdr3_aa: CASSLRPGDSYNEQFF
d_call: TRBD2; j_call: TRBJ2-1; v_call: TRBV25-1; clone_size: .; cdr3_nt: TGTGCCAGCAGTGCACCGGGACTAGCGGGATACAATGAGCAGTTCTTC; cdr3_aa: CASSAPGLAGYNEQFF
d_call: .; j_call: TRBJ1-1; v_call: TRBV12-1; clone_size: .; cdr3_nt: TGTGCCAGCAGCTATCGCCGGGACAGGGGAGGTAGAGCTTTCTTT; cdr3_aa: CASSYRRDRGGRAFF
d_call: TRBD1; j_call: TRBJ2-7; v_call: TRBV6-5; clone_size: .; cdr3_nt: TGTGCCAGCAGTTATGGACAGGGGAGCTACGAGCAGTACTTC; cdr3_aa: CASSYGQGSYEQYF
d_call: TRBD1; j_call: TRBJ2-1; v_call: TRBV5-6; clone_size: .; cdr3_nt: TGTGCCAGCAGCTTTGCGTCCGGGACAGGGATGAATGAGCAGTTCTTC; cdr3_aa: CASSFASGTGMNEQFF
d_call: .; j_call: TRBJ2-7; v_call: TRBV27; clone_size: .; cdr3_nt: TGTGCCAGCAAGCTGAGGGAGCACTACGAGCAGTACTTC; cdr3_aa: CASKLREHYEQYF
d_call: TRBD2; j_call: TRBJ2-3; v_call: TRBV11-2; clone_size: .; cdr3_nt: TGTGCCAGCAGCTTTGTGGGAAGCGGGGGATCAGATACGCAGTATTTT; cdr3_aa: CASSFVGSGGSDTQYF
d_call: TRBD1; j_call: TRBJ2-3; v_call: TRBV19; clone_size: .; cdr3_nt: TGTGCCAGTAGTATACCCGGGACAGGGGGAACAGTTACGCAGTATTTT; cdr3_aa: CASSIPGTGGTVTQYF
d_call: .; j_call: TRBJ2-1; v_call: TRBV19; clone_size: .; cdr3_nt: TGTGCCAGTAGTGGACAACTAGCTTCCTACAATGAGCAGTTCTTC; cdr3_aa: CASSGQLASYNEQFF
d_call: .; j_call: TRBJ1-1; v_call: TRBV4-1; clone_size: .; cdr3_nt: TGCGCCAGCAGCCAAGATGAGGGTCGTTCGAACACTGAAGCTTTCTTT; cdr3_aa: CASSQDEGRSNTEAFF
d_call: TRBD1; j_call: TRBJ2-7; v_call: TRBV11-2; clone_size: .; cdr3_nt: TGCGCCAGCCGTCAGGACAGGGGTTCCTACGAGCAGTACTTC; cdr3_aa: CASRQDRGSYEQYF
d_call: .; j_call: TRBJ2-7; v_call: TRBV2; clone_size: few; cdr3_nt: TGTGCCAGGACGGACTCTGACTCCTACGAGCAGTACTTC; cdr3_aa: CARTDSDSYEQYF
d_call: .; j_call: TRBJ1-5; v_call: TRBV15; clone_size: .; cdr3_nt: TGTGCCACCAGCAGAGATTCTAATACAGGGTCTGGCAATCAGCCCCAGCATTTT; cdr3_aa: CATSRDSNTGSGNQPQHF
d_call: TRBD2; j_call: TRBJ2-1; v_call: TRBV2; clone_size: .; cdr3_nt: TGTGCCAGCAGTGATGGGGCTAGCGGGGGGACCTACTACAATGAGCAGTTCTTC; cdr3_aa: CASSDGASGGTYYNEQFF
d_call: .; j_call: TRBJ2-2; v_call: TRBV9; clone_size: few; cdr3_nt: TGTGCCAGCAGCGACGGGAGCCTCCTAACCGGGGAGCTGTTTTTT; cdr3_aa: CASSDGSLLTGELFF
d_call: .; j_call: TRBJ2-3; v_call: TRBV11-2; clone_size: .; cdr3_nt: TGTGCCAGCAGCTCCGCAGATACGCAGTATTTT; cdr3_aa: CASSSADTQYF
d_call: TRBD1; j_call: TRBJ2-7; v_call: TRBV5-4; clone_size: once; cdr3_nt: TGTGCCAGCAGCAACACAGGGGCCTACGAGCAGTACTTC; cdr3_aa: CASSNTGAYEQYF
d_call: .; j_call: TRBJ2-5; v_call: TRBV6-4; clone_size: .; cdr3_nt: TGTGCCAGCAGTGACTCTCCTAGCTGGGAGACCCAGTACTTC; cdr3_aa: CASSDSPSWETQYF
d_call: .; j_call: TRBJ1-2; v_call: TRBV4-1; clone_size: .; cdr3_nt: TGCGCCAGCAGCCAAGGGGCAGTAGAAGGCTACACCTTC; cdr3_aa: CASSQGAVEGYTF
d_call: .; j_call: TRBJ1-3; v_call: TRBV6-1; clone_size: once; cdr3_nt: TGTGCCAGCAGTGGTGGACTTCCAAGAGGCTCTGGAAACACCATATATTTT; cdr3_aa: CASSGGLPRGSGNTIYF
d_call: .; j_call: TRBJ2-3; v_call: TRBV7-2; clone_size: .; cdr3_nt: TGTGCCAGCAGCTTAGTTGGGCGGGGATCCACAGATACGCAGTATTTT; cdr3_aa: CASSLVGRGSTDTQYF
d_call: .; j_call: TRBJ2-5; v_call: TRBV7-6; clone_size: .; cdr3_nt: TGTGCCAGCAGCCACGGGCCGAGCGGGGAGACCCAGTACTTC; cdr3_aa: CASSHGPSGETQYF
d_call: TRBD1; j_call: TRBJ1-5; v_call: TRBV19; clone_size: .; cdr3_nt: TGTGCCAGTAGTACCAGACAGGGGATATCCAATCAGCCCCAGCATTTT; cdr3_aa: CASSTRQGISNQPQHF
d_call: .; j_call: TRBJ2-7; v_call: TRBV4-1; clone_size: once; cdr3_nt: TGCGCCAGCAGCCAATCGGACAATCCCTCCTACGAGCAGTACTTC; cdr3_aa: CASSQSDNPSYEQYF
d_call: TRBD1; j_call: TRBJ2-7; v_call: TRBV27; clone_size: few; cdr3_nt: TGTGCCAGCAGTTTAGGCCAGGGGGCCTACGAGCAGTACTTC; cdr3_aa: CASSLGQGAYEQYF
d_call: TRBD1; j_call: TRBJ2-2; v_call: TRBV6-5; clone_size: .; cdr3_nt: TGTGCCAGCAGTTACTCGGGGACAGGGGCAGGGGGGCTGTTTTTT; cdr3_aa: CASSYSGTGAGGLFF
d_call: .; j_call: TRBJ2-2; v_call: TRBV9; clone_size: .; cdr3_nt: TGTGCCAGCAGCCTCACTTACCAGGCGAACACCGGGGAGCTGTTTTTT; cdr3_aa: CASSLTYQANTGELFF
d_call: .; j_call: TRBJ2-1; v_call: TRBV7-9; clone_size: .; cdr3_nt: TGTGCCAGCAGCCCATCTAGCGATGAGCAGTTCTTC; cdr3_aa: CASSPSSDEQFF
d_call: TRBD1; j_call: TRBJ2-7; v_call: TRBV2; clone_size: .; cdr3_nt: TGTGCCAGCATGGCGGGCCCAGGACAGGGGTCCTACGAGCAGTACTTC; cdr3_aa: CASMAGPGQGSYEQYF
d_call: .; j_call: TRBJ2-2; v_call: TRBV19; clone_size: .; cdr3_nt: TGTGCCAGTAGTATAGAATCTAGCCGATCGATCACCGGGGAGCTGTTTTTT; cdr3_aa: CASSIESSRSITGELFF
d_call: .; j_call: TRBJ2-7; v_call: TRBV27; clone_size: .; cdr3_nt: TGTGCCAGCAGTCCCAAAACAGCCGCCTACGAGCAGTACTTC; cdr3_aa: CASSPKTAAYEQYF
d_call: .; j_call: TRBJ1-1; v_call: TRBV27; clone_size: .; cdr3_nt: TGTGCCAGCAGCCCCGCTCCAGAATACACTGAAGCTTTCTTT; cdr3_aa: CASSPAPEYTEAFF
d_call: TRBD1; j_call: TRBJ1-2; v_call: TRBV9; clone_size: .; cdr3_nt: TGTGCCAGCAGCATCGGACAGGGCCGGGGCTATGGCTACACCTTC; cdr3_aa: CASSIGQGRGYGYTF